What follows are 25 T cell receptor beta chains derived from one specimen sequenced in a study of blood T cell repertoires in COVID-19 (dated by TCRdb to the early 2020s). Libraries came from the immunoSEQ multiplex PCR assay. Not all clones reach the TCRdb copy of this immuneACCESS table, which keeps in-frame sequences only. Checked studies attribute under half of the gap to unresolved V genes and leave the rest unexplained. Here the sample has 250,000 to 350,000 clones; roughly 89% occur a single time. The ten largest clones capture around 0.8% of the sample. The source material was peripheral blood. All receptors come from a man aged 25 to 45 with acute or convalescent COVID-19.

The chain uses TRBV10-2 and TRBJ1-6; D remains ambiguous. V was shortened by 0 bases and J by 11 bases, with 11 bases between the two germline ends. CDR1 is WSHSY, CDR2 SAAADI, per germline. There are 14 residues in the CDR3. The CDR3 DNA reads TGCGCCAGCAGTGAGTCGGGCGGGTCCCCACCCCTCCACTTT. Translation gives CASSESGGSPPLHF.

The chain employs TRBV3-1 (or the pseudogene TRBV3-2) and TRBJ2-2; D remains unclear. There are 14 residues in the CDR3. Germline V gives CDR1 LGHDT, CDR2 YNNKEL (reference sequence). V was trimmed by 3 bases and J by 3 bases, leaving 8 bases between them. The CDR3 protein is CASSHNSYTGELFF. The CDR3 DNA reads TGTGCCAGCAGCCATAACAGTTACACCGGGGAGCTGTTTTTT.

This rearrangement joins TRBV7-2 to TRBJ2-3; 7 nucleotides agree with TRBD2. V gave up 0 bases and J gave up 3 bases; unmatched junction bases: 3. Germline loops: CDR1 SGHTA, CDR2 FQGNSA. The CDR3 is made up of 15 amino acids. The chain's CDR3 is CASSLAGGPTDTQYF. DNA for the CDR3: TGTGCCAGCAGCTTAGCGGGAGGGCCGACAGATACGCAGTATTTT.

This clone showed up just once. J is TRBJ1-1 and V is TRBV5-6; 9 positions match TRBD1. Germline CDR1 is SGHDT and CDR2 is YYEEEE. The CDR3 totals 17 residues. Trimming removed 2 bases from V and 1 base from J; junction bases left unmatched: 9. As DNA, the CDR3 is TGTGCCAGCAGCTTAACGGGACAGGGACCTCCGAACACTGAAGCTTTCTTT. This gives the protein CASSLTGQGPPNTEAFF.

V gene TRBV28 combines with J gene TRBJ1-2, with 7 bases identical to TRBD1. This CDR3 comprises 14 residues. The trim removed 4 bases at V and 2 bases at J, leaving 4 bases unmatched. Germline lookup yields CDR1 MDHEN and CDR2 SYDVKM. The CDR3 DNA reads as TGTGCCAGCAGTTCGGGACAGCAAAACTATGGCTACACCTTC. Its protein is CASSSGQQNYGYTF.

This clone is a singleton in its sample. CDR3: CASSLRDRGEQYF. CDR3 sequence (DNA): TGTGCCAGCAGCCTACGAGACAGAGGCGAGCAGTACTTC. The rearrangement links TRBV3-1 (or the pseudogene TRBV3-2) to TRBJ2-7; weak D call: TRBD1 (5 bases). Between the trimmed V and J ends, which lost 4 bases and 6 bases, there was a span of 13 bases. The germline V gene encodes CDR1 LGHDT and CDR2 YNNKEL (reference sequence). The length of the CDR3 is 13 residues.

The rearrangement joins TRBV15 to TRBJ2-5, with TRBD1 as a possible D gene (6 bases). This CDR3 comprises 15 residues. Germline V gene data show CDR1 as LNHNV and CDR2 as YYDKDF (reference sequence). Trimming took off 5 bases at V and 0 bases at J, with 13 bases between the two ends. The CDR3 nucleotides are TGTGCCACCAGCCTCGGCAGGGGATACCAAGAGACCCAGTACTTC. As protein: CATSLGRGYQETQYF.

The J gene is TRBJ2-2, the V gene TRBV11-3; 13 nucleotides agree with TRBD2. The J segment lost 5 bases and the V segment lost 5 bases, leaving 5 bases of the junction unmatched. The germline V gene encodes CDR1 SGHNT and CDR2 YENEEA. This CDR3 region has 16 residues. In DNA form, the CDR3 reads TGTGCCAGCAGCCCCGGACTAGCGGGAGAAACCGGGGAGCTGTTTTTT. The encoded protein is CASSPGLAGETGELFF.

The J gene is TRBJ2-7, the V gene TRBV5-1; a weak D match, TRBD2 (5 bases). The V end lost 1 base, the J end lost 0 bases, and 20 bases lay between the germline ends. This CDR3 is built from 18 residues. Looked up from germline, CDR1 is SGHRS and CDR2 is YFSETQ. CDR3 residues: CASSLSGWGTGSSYEQYF. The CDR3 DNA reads TGCGCCAGCAGCTTGAGCGGCTGGGGTACGGGGAGCTCCTACGAGCAGTACTTC.

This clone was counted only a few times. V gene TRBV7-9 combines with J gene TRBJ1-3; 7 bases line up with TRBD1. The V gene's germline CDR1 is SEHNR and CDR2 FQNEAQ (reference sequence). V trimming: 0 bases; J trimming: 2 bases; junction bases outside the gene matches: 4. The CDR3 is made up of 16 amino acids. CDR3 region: CASSLAGGAAGNTIYF. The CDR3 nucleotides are TGTGCCAGCAGCTTAGCAGGGGGCGCAGCTGGAAACACCATATATTTT.

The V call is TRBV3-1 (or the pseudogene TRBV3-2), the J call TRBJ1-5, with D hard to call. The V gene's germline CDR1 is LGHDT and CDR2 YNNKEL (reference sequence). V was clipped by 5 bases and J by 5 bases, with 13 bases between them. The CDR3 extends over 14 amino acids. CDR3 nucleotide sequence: TGTGCCAGCAGCAATAATTACGGAGATCAGCCCCAGCATTTT. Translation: CASSNNYGDQPQHF.

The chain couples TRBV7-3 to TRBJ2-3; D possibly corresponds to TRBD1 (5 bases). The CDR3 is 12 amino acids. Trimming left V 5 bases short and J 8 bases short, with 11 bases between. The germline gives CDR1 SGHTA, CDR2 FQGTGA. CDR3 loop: CASSPGPSTQYF. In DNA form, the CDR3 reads TGTGCCAGCAGCCCAGGGCCATCTACGCAGTATTTT.

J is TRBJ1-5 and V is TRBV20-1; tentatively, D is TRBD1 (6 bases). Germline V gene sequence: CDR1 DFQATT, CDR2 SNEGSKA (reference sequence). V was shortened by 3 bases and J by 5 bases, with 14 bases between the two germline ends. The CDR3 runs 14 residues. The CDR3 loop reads CSASKPRGDQPQHF. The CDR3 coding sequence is TGCAGTGCTAGTAAGCCCAGGGGTGATCAGCCCCAGCATTTT.

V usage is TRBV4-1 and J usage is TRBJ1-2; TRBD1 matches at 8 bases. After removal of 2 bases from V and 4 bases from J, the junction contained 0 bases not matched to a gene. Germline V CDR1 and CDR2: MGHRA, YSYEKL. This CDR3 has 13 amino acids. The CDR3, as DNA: TGCGCCAGCAGCCAACAGGGGGCCTATGGCTACACCTTC. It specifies CASSQQGAYGYTF.

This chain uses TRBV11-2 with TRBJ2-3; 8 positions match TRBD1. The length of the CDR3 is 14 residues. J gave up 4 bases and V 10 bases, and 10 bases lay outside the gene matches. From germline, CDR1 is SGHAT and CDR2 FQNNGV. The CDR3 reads CATGTQGASDTQYF. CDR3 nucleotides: TGTGCCACGGGCACGCAGGGGGCTTCAGATACGCAGTATTTT.

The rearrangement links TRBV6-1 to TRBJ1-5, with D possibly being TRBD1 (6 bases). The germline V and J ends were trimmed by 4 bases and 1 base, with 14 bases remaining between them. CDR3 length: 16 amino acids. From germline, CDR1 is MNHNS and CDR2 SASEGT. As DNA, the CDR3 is TGTGCCAGCAGTGGACAGGCTACTTGGAGCAATCAGCCCCAGCATTTT. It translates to CASSGQATWSNQPQHF.

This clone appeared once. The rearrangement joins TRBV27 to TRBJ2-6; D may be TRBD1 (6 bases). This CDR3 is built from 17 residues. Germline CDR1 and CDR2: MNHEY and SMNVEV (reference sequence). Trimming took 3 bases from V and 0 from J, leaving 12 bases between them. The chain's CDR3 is CASSFSTGYSGANVLTF. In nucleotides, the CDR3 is TGTGCCAGCAGTTTTTCCACAGGGTACTCTGGGGCCAACGTCCTGACTTTC. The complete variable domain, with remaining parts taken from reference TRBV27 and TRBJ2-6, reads EAQVTQNPRYLITVTGKKLTVTCSQNMNHEYMSWYRQDPGLGLRQIYYSMNVEVTDKGDVPEGYKVSRKEKRNFPLILESPSPNQTSLYFCASSFSTGYSGANVLTFGAGSRLTVL.

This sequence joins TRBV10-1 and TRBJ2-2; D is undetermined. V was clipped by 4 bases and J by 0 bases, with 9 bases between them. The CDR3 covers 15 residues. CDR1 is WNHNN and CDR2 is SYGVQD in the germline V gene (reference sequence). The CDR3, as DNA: TGCGCCAGCAGTGTTGGCGGAGCGAACACCGGGGAGCTGTTTTTT. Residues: CASSVGGANTGELFF.

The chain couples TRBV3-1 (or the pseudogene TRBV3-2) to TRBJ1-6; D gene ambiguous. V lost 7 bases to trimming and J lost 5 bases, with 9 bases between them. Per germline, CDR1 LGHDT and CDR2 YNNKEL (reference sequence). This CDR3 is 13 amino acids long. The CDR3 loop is CASTTGDNSPLHF. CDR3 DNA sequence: TGTGCCAGCACAACCGGGGATAATTCACCCCTCCACTTT.

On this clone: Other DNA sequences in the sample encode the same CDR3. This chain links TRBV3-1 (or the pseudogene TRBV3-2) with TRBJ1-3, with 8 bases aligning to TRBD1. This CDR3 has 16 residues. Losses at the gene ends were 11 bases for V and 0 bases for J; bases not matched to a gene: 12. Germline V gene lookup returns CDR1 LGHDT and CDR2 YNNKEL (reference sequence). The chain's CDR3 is CASRLDRASSGNTIYF. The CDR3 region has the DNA TGTGCCTCCCGGCTGGACAGGGCGAGCTCTGGAAACACCATATATTTT.

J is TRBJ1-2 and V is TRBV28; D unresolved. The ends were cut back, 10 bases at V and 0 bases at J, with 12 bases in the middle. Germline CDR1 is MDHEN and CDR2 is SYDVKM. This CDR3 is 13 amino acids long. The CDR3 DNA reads TGTGCCATCGCCACTTCCGCTAACTATGGCTACACCTTC. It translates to CAIATSANYGYTF.

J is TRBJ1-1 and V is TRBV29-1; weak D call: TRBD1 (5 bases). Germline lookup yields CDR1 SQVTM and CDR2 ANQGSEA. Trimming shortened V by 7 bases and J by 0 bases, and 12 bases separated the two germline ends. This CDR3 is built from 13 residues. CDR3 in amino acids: CSAQERMNTEAFF. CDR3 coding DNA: TGCAGCGCACAGGAGAGGATGAACACTGAAGCTTTCTTT.

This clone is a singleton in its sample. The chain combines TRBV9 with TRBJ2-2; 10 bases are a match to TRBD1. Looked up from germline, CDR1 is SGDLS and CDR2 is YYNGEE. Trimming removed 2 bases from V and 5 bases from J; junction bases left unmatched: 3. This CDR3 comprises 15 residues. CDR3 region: CASSVGTGATGELFF. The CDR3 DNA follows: TGTGCCAGCAGCGTCGGGACAGGGGCGACCGGGGAGCTGTTTTTT.

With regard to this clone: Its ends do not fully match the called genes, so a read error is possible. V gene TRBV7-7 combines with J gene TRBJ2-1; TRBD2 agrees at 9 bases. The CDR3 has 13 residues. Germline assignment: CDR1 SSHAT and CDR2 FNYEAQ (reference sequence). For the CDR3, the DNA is TGTGCTAGCAGCTTAGCGGGAGTGGGTGAGCAGTTCTTC. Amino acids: CASSLAGVGEQFF.

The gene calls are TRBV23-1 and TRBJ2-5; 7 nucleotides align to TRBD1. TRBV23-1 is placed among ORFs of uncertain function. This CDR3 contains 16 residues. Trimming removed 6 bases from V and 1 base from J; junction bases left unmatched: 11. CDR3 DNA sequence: TGCGCCAGCAGCCCTCTCGGGACAGAACTCCAAGAGACCCAGTACTTC. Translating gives CASSPLGTELQETQYF.